Shown below are 10 T cell receptor beta chains from a single sample sequenced in a study of cytomegalovirus exposure and HLA in healthy donors. The PCR had 60 Vbeta and 13 Jbeta primers. Sequencing was performed with immunoSEQ multiplex PCR; in TCRdb, only in-frame clones are kept and a portion is missing. The sample includes some 130,000 clones, under 75% seen only once; the top ten take 2% to 3%. The specimen sequenced was PBMCs. The receptors derive from a woman between 40 and 55 years old in good health and CMV-seronegative.

The chain carries TRBV7-7 and TRBJ1-3, with TRBD1 identical over 9 bases. This CDR3 spans 15 amino acids. J was trimmed by 2 bases and V by 5 bases; bases with no gene match: 4. Germline V gives CDR1 SSHAT, CDR2 FNYEAQ (reference sequence). The CDR3 loop is CASSRGQGAGNTIYF. CDR3 nucleotide sequence: TGTGCCAGCAGCCGGGGACAGGGAGCTGGAAACACCATATATTTT. Full variable domain (outside the CDR3, taken from reference TRBV7-7 and TRBJ1-3): GAGVSQSPRYKVTKRGQDVTLRCDPISSHATLYWYQQALGQGPEFLTYFNYEAQPDKSGLPSDRFSAERPEGSISTLTIQRTEQRDSAMYRCASSRGQGAGNTIYFGEGSWLTVV.

The V gene is TRBV4-3, the J gene TRBJ1-6, with D unresolved. Trimming stripped 1 base from V and 8 bases from J, with 9 bases between. CDR1 and CDR2 (germline): LGHNA, YSLEER. This CDR3 has 14 amino acids. The CDR3 protein is CASSQGAADSPLHF. The CDR3 coding sequence is TGCGCCAGCAGCCAAGGTGCGGCAGATTCACCCCTCCACTTT.

V and J are TRBV29-1 and TRBJ1-5, with D possibly being TRBD1 (5 bases). Germline CDR1 is SQVTM and CDR2 is ANQGSEA. The length of the CDR3 is 12 residues. The V gene lost 4 bases and the J gene lost 4 bases, with 8 bases spanning the gap. The CDR3 loop is CSVGGRNQPQHF. CDR3 DNA sequence: TGCAGCGTTGGGGGGAGGAATCAGCCCCAGCATTTT.

The chain has TRBV6-6 and TRBJ2-4; a possible D gene is TRBD1 (5 bases). The CDR3 contains 13 residues. V lost 6 bases and J 8 bases, leaving 14 bases between the germline ends. Germline CDR1 reads MNHNY; CDR2 reads SVGAGI (reference sequence). The CDR3 region is CASSPGHADIQYF. The CDR3 DNA reads as TGTGCCAGCAGCCCAGGACATGCGGACATTCAGTACTTC.

This chain uses TRBV4-1 with TRBJ2-7; the D gene is possibly TRBD1 (5 bases). The V and J ends lost 2 bases and 3 bases respectively, with 8 bases between them. The CDR3 sequence is 13 residues long. Germline V gene sequence: CDR1 MGHRA, CDR2 YSYEKL. Here the CDR3 DNA reads TGCGCCAGCAGCCAACGAGACAGCTACGAGCAGTACTTC. Its translation: CASSQRDSYEQYF.

This clone was found a few times. The chain couples TRBV6-1 to TRBJ1-3; D is perhaps TRBD1 (6 bases). Germline values: CDR1 MNHNS, CDR2 SASEGT. Trimming left V 2 bases short and J 3 bases short, with 11 bases between. CDR3 length: 15 residues. In DNA, the CDR3 is TGTGCCAGCAGTGAACTGGGGGCCAGTGGAAACACCATATATTTT. Translated: CASSELGASGNTIYF.

This clone was detected only a few times. The gene calls are TRBV7-9 and TRBJ1-1; TRBD1 is a possible D gene (5 bases). The CDR3 extends over 15 amino acids. Germline values: CDR1 SEHNR, CDR2 FQNEAQ (reference sequence). V lost 0 bases to trimming and J lost 4 bases, with 12 bases between them. The CDR3 DNA reads as TGTGCCAGCAGCTTAGCGGAGGTGGGGGGCACTGAAGCTTTCTTT. This sequence encodes CASSLAEVGGTEAFF.

The rearrangement uses TRBV25-1 and TRBJ2-7, with 8 positions matching TRBD1. The CDR3 is 14 residues long. Germline CDR1 and CDR2: MGHDK and SYGVNS. Germline trimming cut 3 bases from V and 2 bases from J; bases unmatched to any gene: 3. CDR3 in amino acids: CASSDRTGTYEQYF. CDR3 DNA: TGTGCCAGCAGTGACAGGACAGGGACCTACGAGCAGTACTTC.

This clone was counted between two and nine times. The chain combines TRBV4-3 with TRBJ1-3; 8 bases map to TRBD1. This CDR3 is built from 17 residues. CDR1 LGHNA and CDR2 YSLEER come from the germline V gene. Trimming took 0 bases from V and 3 from J; bases not matched to a gene: 7. DNA of the CDR3: TGCGCCAGCAGCCAAGATAGGACAGGGAACTTTGGAAACACCATATATTTT. Amino acid sequence: CASSQDRTGNFGNTIYF.

The chain carries TRBV5-1 and TRBJ1-1; D remains unclear. Between the trimmed V and J ends, which lost 0 bases and 7 bases, there was a span of 10 bases. The germline V gene encodes CDR1 SGHRS and CDR2 YFSETQ. The CDR3 sequence is 13 residues long. The CDR3 spells CASSLALGGEAFF. In DNA, the CDR3 is TGCGCCAGCAGCTTGGCTCTGGGAGGTGAAGCTTTCTTT.